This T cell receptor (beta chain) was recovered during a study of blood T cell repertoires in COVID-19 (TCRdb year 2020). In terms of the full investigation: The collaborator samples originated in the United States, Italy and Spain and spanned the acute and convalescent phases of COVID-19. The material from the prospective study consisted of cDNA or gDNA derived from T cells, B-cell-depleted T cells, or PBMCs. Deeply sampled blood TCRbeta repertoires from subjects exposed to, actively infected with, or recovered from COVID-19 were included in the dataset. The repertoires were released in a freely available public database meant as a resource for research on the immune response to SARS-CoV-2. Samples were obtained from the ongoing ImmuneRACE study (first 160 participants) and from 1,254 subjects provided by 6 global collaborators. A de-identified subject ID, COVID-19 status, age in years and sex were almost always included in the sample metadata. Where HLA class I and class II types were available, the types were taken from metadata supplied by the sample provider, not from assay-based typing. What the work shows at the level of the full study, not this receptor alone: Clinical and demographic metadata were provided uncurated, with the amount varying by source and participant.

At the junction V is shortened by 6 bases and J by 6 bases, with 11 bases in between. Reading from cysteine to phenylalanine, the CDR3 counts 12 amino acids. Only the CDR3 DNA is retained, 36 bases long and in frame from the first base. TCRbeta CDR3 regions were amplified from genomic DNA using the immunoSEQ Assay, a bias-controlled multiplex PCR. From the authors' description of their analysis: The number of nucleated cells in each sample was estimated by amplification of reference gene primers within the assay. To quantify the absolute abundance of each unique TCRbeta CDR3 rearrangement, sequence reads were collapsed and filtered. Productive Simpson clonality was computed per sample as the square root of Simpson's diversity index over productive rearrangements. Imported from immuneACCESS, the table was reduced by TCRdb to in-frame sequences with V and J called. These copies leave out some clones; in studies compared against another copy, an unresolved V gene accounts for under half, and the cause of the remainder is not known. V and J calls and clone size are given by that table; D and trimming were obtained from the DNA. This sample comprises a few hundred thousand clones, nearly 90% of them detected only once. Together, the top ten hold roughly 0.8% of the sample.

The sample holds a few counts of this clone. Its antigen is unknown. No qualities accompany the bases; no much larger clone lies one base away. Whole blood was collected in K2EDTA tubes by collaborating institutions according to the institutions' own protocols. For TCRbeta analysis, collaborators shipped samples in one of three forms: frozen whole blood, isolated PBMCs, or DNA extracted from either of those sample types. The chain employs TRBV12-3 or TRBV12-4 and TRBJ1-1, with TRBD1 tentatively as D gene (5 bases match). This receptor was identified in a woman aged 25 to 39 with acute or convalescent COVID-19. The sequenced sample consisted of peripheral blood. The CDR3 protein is CASSLQGAEAFF. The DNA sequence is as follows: TGTGCCAGCAGCCTCCAGGGCGCTGAAGCTTTCTTT.